This T cell receptor beta chain was recovered during a study of graft-versus-host responses after intestinal transplantation. Across the whole study: All of the recipients had induction that used anti-thymocyte globulin, then tacrolimus and steroids for around three years.

This table comes from immunoSEQ multiplex PCR, and its TCRdb copy is limited to in-frame clones, with some not included. The sample has under 90,000 clones, less than 95% seen once. Concerning this clone: The antigen remains unidentified.

The study's findings and limits: Levels of circulating GvH clones at their peak were associated with early post-transplant HvG declines.

The TCR comes from a human donor who was the organ donor for an intestinal transplant. Here the sequenced sample was unstimulated CD4+ T cells sorted from spleen or lymph node cells, taken before transplant.

Written as DNA, the CDR3 is TGTGCCAGCAGCTTAGCGCTGGTTCGGACAGGGTACGACACTGAAGCTTTCTTT. Its translation is CASSLALVRTGYDTEAFF. V usage is TRBV7-9 and J usage is TRBJ1-1; the match to TRBD1 covers 8 bases. V shed 0 bases, J shed 3 bases, and the junction held 12 bases outside the gene matches. Germline V gene data show CDR1 as SEHNR and CDR2 as FQNEAQ (reference sequence). The CDR3 is 18 residues long.